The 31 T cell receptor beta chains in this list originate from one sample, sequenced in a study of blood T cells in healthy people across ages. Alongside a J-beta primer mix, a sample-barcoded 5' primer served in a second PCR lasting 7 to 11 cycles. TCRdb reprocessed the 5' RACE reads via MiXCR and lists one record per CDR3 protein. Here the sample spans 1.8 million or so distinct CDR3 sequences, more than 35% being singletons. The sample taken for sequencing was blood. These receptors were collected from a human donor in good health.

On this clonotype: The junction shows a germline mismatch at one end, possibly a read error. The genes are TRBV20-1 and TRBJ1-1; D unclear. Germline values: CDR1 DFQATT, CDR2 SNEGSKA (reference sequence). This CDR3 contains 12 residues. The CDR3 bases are TGCAGGGCTATCAAGGGCAGGACTGAAGCTTTCTTT. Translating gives CRAIKGRTEAFF.

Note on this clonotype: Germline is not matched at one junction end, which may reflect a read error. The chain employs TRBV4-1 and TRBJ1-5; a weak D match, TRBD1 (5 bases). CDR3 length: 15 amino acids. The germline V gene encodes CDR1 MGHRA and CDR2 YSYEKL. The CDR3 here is CTSSQEGGGNQPQHF. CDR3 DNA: TGCACCAGCAGCCAAGAAGGAGGGGGCAATCAGCCCCAGCATTTT.

CDR3 sequence: CASSLDREGNQPQHF. The CDR3 DNA reads TGTGCCAGCAGCCTGGACAGGGAGGGAAATCAGCCCCAGCATTTT. The chain recombines TRBV12-3 or TRBV12-4 with TRBJ1-5, with TRBD1 identical over 8 bases. The ends lost 6 bases at V and 4 bases at J; junction bases unmatched: 8. The CDR3 has 15 amino acids.

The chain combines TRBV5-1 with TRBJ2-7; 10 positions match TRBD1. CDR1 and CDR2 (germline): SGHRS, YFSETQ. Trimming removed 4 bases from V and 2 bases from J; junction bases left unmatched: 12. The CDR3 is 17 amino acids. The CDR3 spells CASSPTSGDRGTYEQYF. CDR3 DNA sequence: TGCGCCAGCAGCCCAACGTCCGGGGACAGGGGAACCTACGAGCAGTACTTC.

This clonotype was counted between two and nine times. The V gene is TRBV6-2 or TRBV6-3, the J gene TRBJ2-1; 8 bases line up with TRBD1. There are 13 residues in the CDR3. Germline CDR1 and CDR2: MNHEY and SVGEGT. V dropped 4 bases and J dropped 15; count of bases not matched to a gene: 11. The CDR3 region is CASSSLRTGKGFF. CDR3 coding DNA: TGTGCCAGCAGTTCACTTCGGACAGGGAAAGGGTTCTTC.

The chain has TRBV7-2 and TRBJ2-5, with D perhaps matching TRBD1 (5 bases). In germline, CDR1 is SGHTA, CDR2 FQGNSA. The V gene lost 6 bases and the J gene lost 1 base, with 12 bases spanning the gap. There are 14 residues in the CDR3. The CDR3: CASSTRQFQETQYF. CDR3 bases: TGTGCCAGCAGTACACGACAGTTCCAAGAGACCCAGTACTTC. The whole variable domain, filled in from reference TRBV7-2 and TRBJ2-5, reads GAGVSQSPSNKVTEKGKDVELRCDPISGHTALYWYRQSLGQGLEFLIYFQGNSAPDKSGLPSDRFSAERTGGSVSTLTIQRTQQEDSAVYLCASSTRQFQETQYFGPGTRLLVL.

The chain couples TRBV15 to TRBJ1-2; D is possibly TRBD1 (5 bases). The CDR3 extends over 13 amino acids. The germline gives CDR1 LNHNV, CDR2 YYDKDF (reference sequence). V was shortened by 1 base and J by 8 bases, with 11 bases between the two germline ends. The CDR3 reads CATSRGGGEGYTF. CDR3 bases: TGTGCCACCAGCAGAGGCGGGGGTGAAGGCTACACCTTC.

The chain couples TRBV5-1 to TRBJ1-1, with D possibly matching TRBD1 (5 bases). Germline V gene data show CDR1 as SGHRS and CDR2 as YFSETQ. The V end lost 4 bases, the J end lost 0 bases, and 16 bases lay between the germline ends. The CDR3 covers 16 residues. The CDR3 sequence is CASSPGGGVMNTEAFF. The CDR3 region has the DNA TGCGCCAGCAGCCCCGGCGGGGGGGTAATGAACACTGAAGCTTTCTTT. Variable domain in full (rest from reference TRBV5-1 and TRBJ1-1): KAGVTQTPRYLIKTRGQQVTLSCSPISGHRSVSWYQQTPGQGLQFLFEYFSETQRNKGNFPGRFSGRQFSNSRSEMNVSTLELGDSALYLCASSPGGGVMNTEAFFGQGTRLTVV.

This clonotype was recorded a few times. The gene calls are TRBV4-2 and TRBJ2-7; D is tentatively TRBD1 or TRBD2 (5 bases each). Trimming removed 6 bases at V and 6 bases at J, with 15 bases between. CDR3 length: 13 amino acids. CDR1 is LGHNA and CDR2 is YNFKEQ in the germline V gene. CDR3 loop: CASSAMGVGEQYF. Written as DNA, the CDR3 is TGTGCCAGCAGTGCGATGGGGGTAGGCGAGCAGTACTTC.

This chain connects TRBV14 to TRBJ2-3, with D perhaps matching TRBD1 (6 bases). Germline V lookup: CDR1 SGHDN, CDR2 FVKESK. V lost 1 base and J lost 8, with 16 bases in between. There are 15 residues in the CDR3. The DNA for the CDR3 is TGTGCCAGCAGCCAAGTTGACAGGAATCCGGCTACGCAGTATTTT. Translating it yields CASSQVDRNPATQYF.

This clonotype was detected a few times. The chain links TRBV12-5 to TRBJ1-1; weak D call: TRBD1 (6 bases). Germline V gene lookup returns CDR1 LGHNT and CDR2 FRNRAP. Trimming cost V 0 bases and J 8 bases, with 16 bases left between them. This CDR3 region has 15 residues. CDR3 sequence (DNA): TGTGCTAGTGGTTTGGTATTGGGGGGCTTAATAGAAGCTTTCTTT. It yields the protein CASGLVLGGLIEAFF.

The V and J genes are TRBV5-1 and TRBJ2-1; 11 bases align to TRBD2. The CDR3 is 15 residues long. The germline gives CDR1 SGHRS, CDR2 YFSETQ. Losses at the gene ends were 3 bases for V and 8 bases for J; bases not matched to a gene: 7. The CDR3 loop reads CASSSMTSGVDEQFF. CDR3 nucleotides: TGCGCCAGCAGCTCGATGACTAGCGGGGTCGATGAGCAGTTCTTC. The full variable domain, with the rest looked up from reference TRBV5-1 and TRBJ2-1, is KAGVTQTPRYLIKTRGQQVTLSCSPISGHRSVSWYQQTPGQGLQFLFEYFSETQRNKGNFPGRFSGRQFSNSRSEMNVSTLELGDSALYLCASSSMTSGVDEQFFGPGTRLTVL.

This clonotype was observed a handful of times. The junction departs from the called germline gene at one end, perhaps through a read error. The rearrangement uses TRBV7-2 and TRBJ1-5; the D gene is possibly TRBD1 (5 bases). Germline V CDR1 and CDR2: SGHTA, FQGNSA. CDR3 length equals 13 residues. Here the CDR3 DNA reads TGTGCTAGCAGCATAACGGGGGATCAGCCCCAGCATTTT. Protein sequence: CASSITGDQPQHF. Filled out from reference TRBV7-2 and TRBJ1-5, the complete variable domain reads GAGVSQSPSNKVTEKGKDVELRCDPISGHTALYWYRQSLGQGLEFLIYFQGNSAPDKSGLPSDRFSAERTGGSVSTLTIQRTQQEDSAVYLCASSITGDQPQHFGDGTRLSIL.

This CDR3 is CASSPVGLRTDTQYF. CDR3 nucleotide sequence: TGTGCCAGCAGCCCGGTTGGATTGCGCACAGATACGCAGTATTTT. This chain connects TRBV28 to TRBJ2-3; D is undetermined. Germline values: CDR1 MDHEN, CDR2 SYDVKM. V lost 6 bases and J 1 base, leaving 14 bases between the germline ends. This CDR3 is 15 amino acids long.

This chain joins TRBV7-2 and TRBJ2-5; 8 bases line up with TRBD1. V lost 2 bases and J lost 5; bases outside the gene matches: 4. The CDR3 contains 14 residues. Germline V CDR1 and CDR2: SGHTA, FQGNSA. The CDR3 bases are TGTGCCAGCAGCTTAACAGGGGGTAACGAGACCCAGTACTTC. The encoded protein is CASSLTGGNETQYF.

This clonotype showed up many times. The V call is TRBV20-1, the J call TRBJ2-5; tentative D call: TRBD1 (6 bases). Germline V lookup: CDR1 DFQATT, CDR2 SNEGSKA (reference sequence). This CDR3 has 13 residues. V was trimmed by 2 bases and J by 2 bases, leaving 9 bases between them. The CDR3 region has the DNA TGCAGTGCTAGATGGGACATACAAGAGACCCAGTACTTC. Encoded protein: CSARWDIQETQYF.

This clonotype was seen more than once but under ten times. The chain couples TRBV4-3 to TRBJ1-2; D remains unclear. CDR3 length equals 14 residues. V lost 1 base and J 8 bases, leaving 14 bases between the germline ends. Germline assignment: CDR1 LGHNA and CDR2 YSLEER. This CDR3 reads CASSQVVSTRGYTF. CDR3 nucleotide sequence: TGCGCCAGCAGCCAAGTAGTTTCGACTAGGGGCTACACCTTC.

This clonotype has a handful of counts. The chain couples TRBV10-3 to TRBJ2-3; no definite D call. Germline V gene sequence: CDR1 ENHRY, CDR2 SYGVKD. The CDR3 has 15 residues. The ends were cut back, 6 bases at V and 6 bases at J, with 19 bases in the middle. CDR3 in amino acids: CAISTSGALSDTQYF. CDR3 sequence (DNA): TGTGCCATCAGCACCTCGGGTGCGTTGTCGGATACGCAGTATTTT.

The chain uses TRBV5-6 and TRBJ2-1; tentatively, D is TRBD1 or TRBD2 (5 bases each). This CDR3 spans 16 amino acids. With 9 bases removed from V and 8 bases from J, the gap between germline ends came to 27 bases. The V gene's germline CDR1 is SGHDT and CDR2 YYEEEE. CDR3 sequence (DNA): TGTGCCACCTATTCACTCGGGGCGCCCAGCAGCGATGAGCAGTTCTTC. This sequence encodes CATYSLGAPSSDEQFF.

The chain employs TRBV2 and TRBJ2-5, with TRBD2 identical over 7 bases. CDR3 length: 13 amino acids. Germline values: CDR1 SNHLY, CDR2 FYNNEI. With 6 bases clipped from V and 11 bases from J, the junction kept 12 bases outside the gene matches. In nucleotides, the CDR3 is TGTGCCAGCAGAGCCGGGGAGGGCAATGAGCAGTACTTC. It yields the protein CASRAGEGNEQYF.

The DNA of the CDR3 is TGCGCCAGCAGCTTGGCCAGGAGGCCCACAGGGACTAACGAGCAGTACTTC. Its translation: CASSLARRPTGTNEQYF. The V gene is TRBV5-1, the J gene TRBJ2-7; D possibly corresponds to TRBD2 (7 bases). This CDR3 has 17 residues. From germline, CDR1 is SGHRS and CDR2 YFSETQ. V was clipped by 0 bases and J by 5 bases, with 21 bases between them. The whole variable domain, filled in from reference TRBV5-1 and TRBJ2-7, reads KAGVTQTPRYLIKTRGQQVTLSCSPISGHRSVSWYQQTPGQGLQFLFEYFSETQRNKGNFPGRFSGRQFSNSRSEMNVSTLELGDSALYLCASSLARRPTGTNEQYFGPGTRLTVT.

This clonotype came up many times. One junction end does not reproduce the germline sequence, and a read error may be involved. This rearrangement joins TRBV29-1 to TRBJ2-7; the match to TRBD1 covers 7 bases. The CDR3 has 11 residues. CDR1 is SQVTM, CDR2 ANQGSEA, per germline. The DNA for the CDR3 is TGCAGCGCTGAACAGGGGTACGAGCAGTACTTC. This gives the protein CSAEQGYEQYF.

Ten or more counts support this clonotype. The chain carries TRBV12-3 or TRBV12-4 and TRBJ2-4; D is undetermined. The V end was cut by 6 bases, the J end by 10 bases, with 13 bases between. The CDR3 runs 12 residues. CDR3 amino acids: CASSRPPDIQYF. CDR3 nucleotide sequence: TGTGCCAGCAGCCGGCCCCCTGATATTCAGTACTTC.

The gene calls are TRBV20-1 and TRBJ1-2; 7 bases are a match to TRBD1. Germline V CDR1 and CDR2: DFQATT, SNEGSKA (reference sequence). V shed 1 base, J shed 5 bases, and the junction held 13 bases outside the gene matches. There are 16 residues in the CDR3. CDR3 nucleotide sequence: TGCAGTGCTAGAGGTCAGCGACAGGGATTAGTTTATGGCTACACCTTC. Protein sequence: CSARGQRQGLVYGYTF.

CDR3 DNA: TGCGCCAGCAGCTTGCCTGGGGTAGGCTCCTACGAGCAGTACTTC. This translates into CASSLPGVGSYEQYF. The rearrangement links TRBV5-1 to TRBJ2-7; D ambiguous. Trimming removed 1 base from V and 0 bases from J, with 11 bases in between. Germline loops: CDR1 SGHRS, CDR2 YFSETQ. The CDR3 is made up of 15 amino acids.

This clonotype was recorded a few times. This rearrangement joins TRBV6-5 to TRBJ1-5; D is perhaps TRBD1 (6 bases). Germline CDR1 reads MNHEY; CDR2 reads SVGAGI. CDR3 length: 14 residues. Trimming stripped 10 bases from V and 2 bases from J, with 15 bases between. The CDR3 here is CATSRGRGNQPQHF. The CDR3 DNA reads TGTGCCACCAGCAGGGGAAGGGGCAATCAGCCCCAGCATTTT.

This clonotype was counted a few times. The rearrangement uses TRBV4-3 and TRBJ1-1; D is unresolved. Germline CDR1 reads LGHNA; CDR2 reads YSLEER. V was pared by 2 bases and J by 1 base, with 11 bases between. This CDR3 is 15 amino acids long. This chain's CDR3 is CASSQLIMGNTEAFF. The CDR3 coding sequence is TGCGCCAGCAGCCAATTGATAATGGGGAACACTGAAGCTTTCTTT.

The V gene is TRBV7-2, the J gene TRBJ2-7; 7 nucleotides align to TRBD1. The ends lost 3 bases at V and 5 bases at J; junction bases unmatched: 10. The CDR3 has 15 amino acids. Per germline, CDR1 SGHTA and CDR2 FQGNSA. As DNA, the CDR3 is TGTGCCAGCAGCTTGAACGTAGGGGACAGTAACGAGCAGTACTTC. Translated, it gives CASSLNVGDSNEQYF.

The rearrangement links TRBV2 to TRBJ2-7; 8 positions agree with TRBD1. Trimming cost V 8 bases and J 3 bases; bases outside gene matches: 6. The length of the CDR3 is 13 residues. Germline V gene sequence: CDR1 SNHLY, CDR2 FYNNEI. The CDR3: CASGSGQVYEQYF. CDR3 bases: TGTGCCAGCGGGTCGGGACAGGTCTACGAGCAGTACTTC.

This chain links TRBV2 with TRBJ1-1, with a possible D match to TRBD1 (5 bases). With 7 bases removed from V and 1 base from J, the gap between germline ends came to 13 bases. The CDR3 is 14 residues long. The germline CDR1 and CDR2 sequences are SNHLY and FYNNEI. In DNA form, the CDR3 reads TGTGCCAGCACCTTGGGACCAGCGAACACTGAAGCTTTCTTT. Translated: CASTLGPANTEAFF.

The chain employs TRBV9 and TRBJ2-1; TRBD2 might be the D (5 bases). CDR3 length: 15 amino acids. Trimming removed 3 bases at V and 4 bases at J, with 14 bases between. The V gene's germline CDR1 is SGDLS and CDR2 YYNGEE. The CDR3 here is CASSARVSGYNEQFF. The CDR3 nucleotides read TGTGCCAGCAGCGCCCGAGTCAGCGGATACAATGAGCAGTTCTTC.